This T cell receptor beta chain was recovered during a study of CD8+CD57+ T cells in acquired aplastic anemia. Study-level background: DNA per sorted CD4+ or CD8+ sample ranged about 0.17 to 27.4 ug, averaging roughly 3.2 ug.

Genomic DNA constituted the template upon which TCR beta VDJ and CDR3 profiling was performed. TCRdb re-called the reads through MiXCR, storing one row per CDR3 protein. The sample shows 200,000 or so distinct CDR3 sequences, about 64% of them seen only once. This clonotype was counted only a few times. The TCR comes from a human donor with severe aplastic anemia or a healthy control (not recorded which). Sequencing was carried out using sorted CD4+, CD8+, or CD8+CD57+ T cells (not recorded which) from PBMCs.

The DNA of the CDR3 is TGCAGTGCTAGACGGGACAGCCACGAGCAGTACTTC. It yields the protein CSARRDSHEQYF. The chain uses TRBV20-1 and TRBJ2-7; 7 positions match TRBD1. CDR1 DFQATT and CDR2 SNEGSKA come from the germline V gene (reference sequence). The CDR3 spans 12 residues. V gave up 2 bases and J gave up 5 bases; unmatched junction bases: 3.